A selection of T cell receptor beta chains follows, all from one sample in a study of cytomegalovirus exposure and HLA in healthy donors. The method was immunoSEQ multiplex PCR; TCRdb's version includes in-frame clones alone and lacks a portion of them. This table has 130,000 or so clones, approximately 89% appearing once. The sequencing sample was made of PBMCs. Source of these receptors: a man aged 25 to 40 in good health and CMV-seronegative. Both conserved end residues are part of each CDR3. A D gene is named only where the DNA matches it firmly. Part of the rows lack a size; the others show once, few, many or a class for expanded clones.

v_gene: TRBV5-6; d_gene: -; j_gene: TRBJ1-6; abundance: -; CDR3aa: CASSPSTYSPLHF; CDR3nt: TGTGCCAGCAGCCCTTCGACTTATTCACCCCTCCACTTT
v_gene: TRBV10-1; d_gene: -; j_gene: TRBJ1-2; abundance: once; CDR3aa: CASSEPFRRAVYGYTF; CDR3nt: TGCGCCAGCAGTGAGCCCTTCCGCAGGGCGGTCTATGGCTACACCTTC
v_gene: TRBV23-1; d_gene: -; j_gene: TRBJ1-1; abundance: -; CDR3aa: CASSSPTGLNTEAFF; CDR3nt: TGCGCCAGCAGTTCCCCGACAGGTCTGAACACTGAAGCTTTCTTT
v_gene: TRBV27; d_gene: -; j_gene: TRBJ1-1; abundance: -; CDR3aa: CASRGQGPNTEAFF; CDR3nt: TGTGCCAGCAGGGGGCAGGGGCCCAACACTGAAGCTTTCTTT
v_gene: TRBV6-5; d_gene: -; j_gene: TRBJ1-1; abundance: -; CDR3aa: CASSYSVLGAGTEAFF; CDR3nt: TGTGCCAGCAGTTACTCCGTCTTGGGAGCCGGCACTGAAGCTTTCTTT
v_gene: TRBV6-5; d_gene: -; j_gene: TRBJ1-1; abundance: once; CDR3aa: CASSYRRESTEAFF; CDR3nt: TGTGCCAGCAGTTATAGGAGGGAGAGCACTGAAGCTTTCTTT
v_gene: TRBV2; d_gene: -; j_gene: TRBJ1-5; abundance: -; CDR3aa: CASSESEASNQPQHF; CDR3nt: TGTGCCAGCAGTGAATCCGAGGCGAGCAATCAGCCCCAGCATTTT
v_gene: TRBV6-5; d_gene: -; j_gene: TRBJ2-2; abundance: -; CDR3aa: CASSFNTGELFF; CDR3nt: TGTGCCAGCAGCTTTAACACCGGGGAGCTGTTTTTT
v_gene: TRBV9; d_gene: TRBD1; j_gene: TRBJ2-2; abundance: -; CDR3aa: CASSPPGTGRTGELFF; CDR3nt: TGTGCCAGCAGCCCGCCAGGGACAGGGAGGACCGGGGAGCTGTTTTTT
v_gene: TRBV5-1; d_gene: TRBD1; j_gene: TRBJ2-1; abundance: -; CDR3aa: CASSLGTGLPYNEQFF; CDR3nt: TGCGCCAGCAGCCTCGGGACAGGACTTCCCTACAATGAGCAGTTCTTC
v_gene: TRBV7-9; d_gene: -; j_gene: TRBJ1-1; abundance: -; CDR3aa: CASSLGIQSAEAFF; CDR3nt: TGTGCCAGCAGCTTAGGTATACAGTCCGCTGAAGCTTTCTTT
v_gene: TRBV7-9; d_gene: -; j_gene: TRBJ1-2; abundance: -; CDR3aa: CASSFAGAAGEAGYTF; CDR3nt: TGTGCCAGCAGCTTTGCCGGGGCGGCGGGGGAGGCTGGCTACACCTTC
v_gene: TRBV2; d_gene: -; j_gene: TRBJ1-6; abundance: -; CDR3aa: CASSDDSPLHF; CDR3nt: TGTGCCAGCAGTGACGATTCACCCCTCCACTTT
v_gene: TRBV15; d_gene: TRBD1; j_gene: TRBJ1-3; abundance: once; CDR3aa: CATSRDRARLGNTIYF; CDR3nt: TGTGCCACCAGCAGGGACAGGGCCCGGTTAGGTAACACCATATATTTT
v_gene: TRBV5-1; d_gene: TRBD1; j_gene: TRBJ1-1; abundance: -; CDR3aa: CASSVDRGRLNTEAFF; CDR3nt: TGCGCCAGCAGCGTGGACAGGGGACGATTGAACACTGAAGCTTTCTTT
v_gene: TRBV25-1; d_gene: TRBD1; j_gene: TRBJ2-3; abundance: -; CDR3aa: CASSRTGGTDTQYF; CDR3nt: TGTGCCAGCAGTAGGACAGGGGGTACAGATACGCAGTATTTT
v_gene: TRBV9; d_gene: -; j_gene: TRBJ2-2; abundance: -; CDR3aa: CASEGRGNTGELFF; CDR3nt: TGTGCCAGCGAGGGGCGGGGGAACACCGGGGAGCTGTTTTTT
v_gene: TRBV6-6; d_gene: TRBD1; j_gene: TRBJ1-5; abundance: -; CDR3aa: CASLGGQSNQPQHF; CDR3nt: TGTGCCAGCTTGGGGGGACAGAGCAATCAGCCCCAGCATTTT
v_gene: TRBV4-1; d_gene: -; j_gene: TRBJ1-2; abundance: -; CDR3aa: CASSPMNSLVYGYTF; CDR3nt: TGCGCCAGCAGTCCAATGAACAGCTTAGTCTATGGCTACACCTTC
v_gene: TRBV19; d_gene: TRBD1; j_gene: TRBJ1-5; abundance: -; CDR3aa: CASSTWTGDWLENQPQHF; CDR3nt: TGTGCCAGTAGTACCTGGACAGGGGACTGGTTAGAAAATCAGCCCCAGCATTTT
v_gene: TRBV5-1; d_gene: -; j_gene: TRBJ2-1; abundance: -; CDR3aa: CASSLGGLGRDNEQFF; CDR3nt: TGCGCCAGCAGCTTGGGGGGATTAGGCAGGGACAATGAGCAGTTCTTC
v_gene: TRBV4-2; d_gene: TRBD1; j_gene: TRBJ1-5; abundance: once; CDR3aa: CASSQVTGVGNQPQHF; CDR3nt: TGTGCCAGCAGCCAAGTTACAGGGGTAGGGAATCAGCCCCAGCATTTT
v_gene: TRBV5-4; d_gene: TRBD1; j_gene: TRBJ2-5; abundance: once; CDR3aa: CASSQGQGRGETQYF; CDR3nt: TGTGCCAGCAGCCAGGGACAGGGGAGGGGAGAGACCCAGTACTTC
v_gene: TRBV9; d_gene: -; j_gene: TRBJ2-5; abundance: -; CDR3aa: CASSVDTGETQYF; CDR3nt: TGTGCCAGCAGCGTAGATACCGGAGAGACCCAGTACTTC
v_gene: TRBV4-3; d_gene: TRBD1; j_gene: TRBJ2-2; abundance: -; CDR3aa: CASSQHVRTGGTGELFF; CDR3nt: TGCGCCAGCAGCCAACACGTAAGGACAGGAGGAACCGGGGAGCTGTTTTTT
v_gene: TRBV7-2; d_gene: -; j_gene: TRBJ2-3; abundance: once; CDR3aa: CASSTRPRGTDTQYF; CDR3nt: TGTGCCAGCAGCACTCGACCGAGGGGCACAGATACGCAGTATTTT
v_gene: TRBV23-1; d_gene: -; j_gene: TRBJ1-1; abundance: -; CDR3aa: CASGQDRGTEAFF; CDR3nt: TGCGCCAGCGGTCAGGACAGAGGCACTGAAGCTTTCTTT
v_gene: TRBV6-5; d_gene: -; j_gene: TRBJ2-3; abundance: -; CDR3aa: CASSYTGDFSTDTQYF; CDR3nt: TGTGCCAGCAGTTATACTGGTGACTTTAGCACAGATACGCAGTATTTT
v_gene: TRBV18; d_gene: -; j_gene: TRBJ1-6; abundance: -; CDR3aa: CASSPSVGQISSPLHF; CDR3nt: TGTGCCAGCTCACCATCCGTAGGACAGATTAGTTCACCCCTCCACTTT
v_gene: TRBV20-1; d_gene: -; j_gene: TRBJ2-1; abundance: -; CDR3aa: CSAQSGREQFF; CDR3nt: TGCAGTGCCCAGAGCGGCCGCGAGCAGTTCTTC
v_gene: TRBV4-2; d_gene: TRBD1; j_gene: TRBJ2-1; abundance: -; CDR3aa: CASSQATGGSEQFF; CDR3nt: TGTGCCAGCAGCCAGGCGACAGGGGGCTCTGAGCAGTTCTTC
v_gene: TRBV6-6; d_gene: TRBD2; j_gene: TRBJ2-7; abundance: -; CDR3aa: CASSYERGGHEQYF; CDR3nt: TGTGCCAGCAGTTACGAGCGGGGGGGCCACGAGCAGTACTTC
v_gene: TRBV7-9; d_gene: TRBD2; j_gene: TRBJ2-2; abundance: -; CDR3aa: CASSRDMGTRNTGELFF; CDR3nt: TGTGCCAGCAGCCGGGACATGGGGACTAGAAACACCGGGGAGCTGTTTTTT
v_gene: TRBV27; d_gene: TRBD1; j_gene: TRBJ1-2; abundance: -; CDR3aa: CASRDRVSVLDGYTF; CDR3nt: TGTGCCAGCAGGGACAGGGTCTCGGTTTTGGATGGCTACACCTTC
v_gene: TRBV4-2; d_gene: TRBD1; j_gene: TRBJ1-6; abundance: few; CDR3aa: CASSQPTGPNSPLHF; CDR3nt: TGTGCCAGCAGCCAACCGACAGGGCCCAATTCACCCCTCCACTTT
v_gene: TRBV10-3; d_gene: -; j_gene: TRBJ2-7; abundance: -; CDR3aa: CAIRGGRYEQYF; CDR3nt: TGTGCCATCAGGGGGGGGCGCTACGAGCAGTACTTC
v_gene: TRBV28; d_gene: -; j_gene: TRBJ1-2; abundance: -; CDR3aa: CASSFQNFYGYTF; CDR3nt: TGTGCCAGCAGTTTCCAGAATTTCTATGGCTACACCTTC
v_gene: TRBV4-1; d_gene: TRBD2; j_gene: TRBJ2-7; abundance: few; CDR3aa: CASSQYVAGSNYEQYF; CDR3nt: TGCGCCAGCAGCCAATATGTAGCGGGGTCCAACTACGAGCAGTACTTC
v_gene: TRBV15; d_gene: TRBD1; j_gene: TRBJ2-7; abundance: -; CDR3aa: CATSPRQGVSPLGQYF; CDR3nt: TGTGCCACCAGCCCCAGACAGGGGGTTTCCCCATTGGGGCAGTACTTC
v_gene: TRBV14; d_gene: -; j_gene: TRBJ2-1; abundance: -; CDR3aa: CASSVRGVGGSDEQFF; CDR3nt: TGTGCCAGCAGCGTCAGGGGCGTCGGAGGCTCGGATGAGCAGTTCTTC
v_gene: TRBV19; d_gene: TRBD1; j_gene: TRBJ1-5; abundance: -; CDR3aa: CASRTGVSNQPQHF; CDR3nt: TGTGCCAGTAGGACAGGGGTTAGCAATCAGCCCCAGCATTTT
v_gene: TRBV7-7; d_gene: -; j_gene: TRBJ1-4; abundance: -; CDR3aa: CASSLRRRATNEKLFF; CDR3nt: TGTGCTAGCAGTTTAAGGAGGCGGGCAACTAATGAAAAACTGTTTTTT
v_gene: TRBV6-1; d_gene: -; j_gene: TRBJ1-1; abundance: -; CDR3aa: CASGPGRSTEAFF; CDR3nt: TGTGCCAGCGGCCCGGGGAGGTCGACTGAAGCTTTCTTT
v_gene: TRBV28; d_gene: -; j_gene: TRBJ2-4; abundance: -; CDR3aa: CASSFPPSRGLAKNIQYF; CDR3nt: TGTGCCAGCAGTTTCCCACCATCGAGGGGACTAGCCAAAAACATTCAGTACTTC
v_gene: TRBV4-2; d_gene: -; j_gene: TRBJ2-7; abundance: -; CDR3aa: CASSQLPRSTGPEQYF; CDR3nt: TGTGCCAGCAGCCAGTTGCCCCGGTCCACAGGACCCGAGCAGTACTTC
v_gene: TRBV5-1; d_gene: -; j_gene: TRBJ2-7; abundance: -; CDR3aa: CASSPRGGYEQYF; CDR3nt: TGCGCCAGCAGCCCGAGGGGGGGCTACGAGCAGTACTTC
v_gene: TRBV7-2; d_gene: -; j_gene: TRBJ1-6; abundance: -; CDR3aa: CASSLAVASSYNSPLHF; CDR3nt: TGTGCCAGCAGCTTAGCGGTCGCCAGCTCCTATAATTCACCCCTCCACTTT
v_gene: TRBV9; d_gene: TRBD1; j_gene: TRBJ1-1; abundance: once; CDR3aa: CASSFPTGEMNTEAFF; CDR3nt: TGTGCCAGCAGCTTCCCGACAGGGGAGATGAACACTGAAGCTTTCTTT
v_gene: TRBV7-9; d_gene: -; j_gene: TRBJ1-2; abundance: -; CDR3aa: CASSLVGQNYGYTF; CDR3nt: TGTGCCAGCAGCTTAGTCGGTCAAAACTATGGCTACACCTTC
v_gene: TRBV10-1; d_gene: -; j_gene: TRBJ2-2; abundance: few; CDR3aa: CASTAGSNTGELFF; CDR3nt: TGCGCCAGCACCGCAGGGTCGAACACCGGGGAGCTGTTTTTT
v_gene: TRBV5-4; d_gene: TRBD1; j_gene: TRBJ1-4; abundance: -; CDR3aa: CASSLPIGQGGEKLFF; CDR3nt: TGTGCCAGCAGCTTGCCAATCGGACAGGGCGGTGAAAAACTGTTTTTT
v_gene: TRBV4-3; d_gene: TRBD2; j_gene: TRBJ2-1; abundance: -; CDR3aa: CASSQDLSGGYNEQFF; CDR3nt: TGCGCCAGCAGCCAAGATCTTAGCGGGGGCTACAATGAGCAGTTCTTC